This TCR beta chain was captured by sequencing in a study of tumor and adjacent non-tumor tissue in lung cancer. The template was RNA from unsorted bulk tissue. Three rounds of nested PCR, following a modified ARM-PCR protocol, produced the TCRbeta library. TCRdb called the multiplex PCR reads again in MiXCR, with one record for every CDR3 protein. The sample carries roughly 120,000 distinct CDR3 sequences, 75% recorded once. On this clonotype itself: Its target is unknown.

Findings and limits, study-wide: Significantly higher TCR diversity was found in tumor than normal lung.

The sequenced sample was lung tumor tissue. The TCR comes from a woman aged 55-75 years with non-small cell lung cancer.

In nucleotides, the CDR3 is TGTGCCAGCAGCCTTGATGGACAGGGCCTACGGGGCTACACCTTC. Translation: CASSLDGQGLRGYTF. V usage is TRBV28 and J usage is TRBJ1-2; TRBD1 aligns across 8 bases. The CDR3 is made up of 15 amino acids. V lost 6 bases to trimming and J lost 8 bases; unmatched junction nucleotides: 14. Germline values: CDR1 MDHEN, CDR2 SYDVKM.